This T cell receptor (beta chain) is from a study of T cell repertoires in cytomegalovirus infection. Study-level points and caveats: Within the response measured ex vivo, HLA-C-restricted CMV-specific TCR beta clonotypes were dominant. Of the TCR beta families, the public ones yielded a cumulative frequency that identified carriers of CMV plus the relevant HLA.

Notes on this clonotype: What it binds is unknown.

In TCRdb, the reads were re-called with MiXCR into one record per CDR3 protein. Of about 300,000 distinct CDR3 sequences detected, roughly a tenth appear once; the ten largest clones hold approximately 2.3%. The CDR3 is made up of 20 amino acids. The germline V and J ends were trimmed by 2 bases and 0 bases, with 20 bases remaining between them. CDR1 is MNHEY, CDR2 SVGEGT, per germline. The source is a human donor in good health (CMV status not recorded). Some clones in this sample may be carry-over from other donors' samples. Sequencing was carried out using PBMCs. The chain has TRBV6-2 or TRBV6-3 and TRBJ2-6, with D tentatively TRBD1 (6 bases). The CDR3 loop is CASSYRFGTTASSGANVLTF. The CDR3 region has the DNA TGTGCCAGCAGTTACCGCTTCGGGACAACTGCCTCCTCTGGGGCCAACGTCCTGACTTTC.